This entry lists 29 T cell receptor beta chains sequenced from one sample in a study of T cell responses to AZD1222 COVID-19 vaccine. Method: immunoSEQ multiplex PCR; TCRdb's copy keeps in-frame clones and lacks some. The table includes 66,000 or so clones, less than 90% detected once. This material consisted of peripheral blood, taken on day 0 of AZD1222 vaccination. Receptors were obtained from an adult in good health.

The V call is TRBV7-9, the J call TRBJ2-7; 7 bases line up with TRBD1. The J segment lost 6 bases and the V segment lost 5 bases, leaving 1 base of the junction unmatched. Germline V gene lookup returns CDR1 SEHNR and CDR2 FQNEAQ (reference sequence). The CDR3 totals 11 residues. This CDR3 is CASSPGGEQYF. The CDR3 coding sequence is TGTGCCAGCAGCCCAGGGGGCGAGCAGTACTTC.

CDR3 amino acids: CASSGPLSGNTIYF. CDR3 nucleotide sequence: TGTGCCAGCAGTGGGCCTCTATCTGGAAACACCATATATTTT. The chain carries TRBV6-2 or TRBV6-3 and TRBJ1-3, with no clear D. CDR1 is MNHEY, CDR2 SVGEGT, per germline. The CDR3 runs 14 residues. V dropped 5 bases and J dropped 1 base, with 9 bases sitting between them.

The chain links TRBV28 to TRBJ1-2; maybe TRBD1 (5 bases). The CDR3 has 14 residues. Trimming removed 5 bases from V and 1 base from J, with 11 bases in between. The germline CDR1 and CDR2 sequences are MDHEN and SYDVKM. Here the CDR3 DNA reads TGTGCCAGCAGTCCCTCGGGGGATAACTATGGCTACACCTTC. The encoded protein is CASSPSGDNYGYTF.

The CDR3 region has the DNA TGTGCCAGCAGTTTGCCAGCCTCTGGAAACACCATATATTTT. Translated, it gives CASSLPASGNTIYF. The chain is built from TRBV28 and TRBJ1-3; D unresolved. V was cut by 3 bases and J by 0 bases, with 6 bases left in between. Germline CDR1 reads MDHEN; CDR2 reads SYDVKM. CDR3 length: 14 residues.

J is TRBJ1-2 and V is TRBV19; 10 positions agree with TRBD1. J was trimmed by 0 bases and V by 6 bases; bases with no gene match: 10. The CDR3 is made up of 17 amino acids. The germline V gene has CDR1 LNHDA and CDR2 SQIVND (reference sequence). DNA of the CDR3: TGTGCCAGTAGCGAACCGGGACAGGGGAGGGCTAACTATGGCTACACCTTC. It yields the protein CASSEPGQGRANYGYTF.

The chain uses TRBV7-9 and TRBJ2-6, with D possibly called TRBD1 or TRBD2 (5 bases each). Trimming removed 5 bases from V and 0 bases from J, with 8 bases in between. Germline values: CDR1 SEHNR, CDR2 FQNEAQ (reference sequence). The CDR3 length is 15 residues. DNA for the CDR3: TGTGCCAGCAGCCGGGGACGCTCTGGGGCCAACGTCCTGACTTTC. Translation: CASSRGRSGANVLTF.

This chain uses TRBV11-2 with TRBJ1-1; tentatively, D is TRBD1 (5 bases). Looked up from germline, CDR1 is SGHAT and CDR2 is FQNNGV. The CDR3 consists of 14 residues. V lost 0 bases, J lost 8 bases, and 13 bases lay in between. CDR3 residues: CASSLDRGLAEAFF. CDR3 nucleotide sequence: TGTGCCAGCAGCTTAGACCGGGGACTCGCGGAAGCTTTCTTT.

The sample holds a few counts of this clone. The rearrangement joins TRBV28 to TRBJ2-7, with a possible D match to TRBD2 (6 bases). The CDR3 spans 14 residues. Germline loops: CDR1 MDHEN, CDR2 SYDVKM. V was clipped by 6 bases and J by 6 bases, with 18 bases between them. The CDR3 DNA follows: TGTGCCAGCAGCTGGGACTCGGGAAGGGGCGAGCAGTACTTC. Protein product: CASSWDSGRGEQYF.

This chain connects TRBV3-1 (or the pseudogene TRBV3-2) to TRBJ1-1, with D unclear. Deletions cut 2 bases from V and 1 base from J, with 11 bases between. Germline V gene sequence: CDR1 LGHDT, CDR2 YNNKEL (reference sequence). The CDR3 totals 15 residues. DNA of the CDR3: TGTGCCAGCAGCCAAAATATCAGGAGGAACACTGAAGCTTTCTTT. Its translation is CASSQNIRRNTEAFF.

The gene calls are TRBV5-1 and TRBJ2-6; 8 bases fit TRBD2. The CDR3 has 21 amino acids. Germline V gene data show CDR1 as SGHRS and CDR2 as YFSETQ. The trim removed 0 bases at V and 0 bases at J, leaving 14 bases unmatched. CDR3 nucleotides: TGCGCCAGCAGCTTGGCCCCGGGAGGGACCGAAATGAGCTCTGGGGCCAACGTCCTGACTTTC. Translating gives CASSLAPGGTEMSSGANVLTF.

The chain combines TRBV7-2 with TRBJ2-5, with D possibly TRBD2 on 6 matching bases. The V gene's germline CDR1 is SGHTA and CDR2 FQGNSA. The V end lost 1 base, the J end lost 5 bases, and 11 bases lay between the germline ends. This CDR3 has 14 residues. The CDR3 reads CASSLVAGGETQYF. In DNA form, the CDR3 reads TGTGCCAGCAGCTTAGTAGCCGGAGGGGAGACCCAGTACTTC.

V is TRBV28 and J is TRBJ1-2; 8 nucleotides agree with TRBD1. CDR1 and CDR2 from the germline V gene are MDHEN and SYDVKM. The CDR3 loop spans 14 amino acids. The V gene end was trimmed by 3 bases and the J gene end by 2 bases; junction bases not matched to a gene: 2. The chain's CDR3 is CASSFGDRNYGYTF. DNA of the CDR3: TGTGCCAGCAGTTTTGGGGACAGGAACTATGGCTACACCTTC.

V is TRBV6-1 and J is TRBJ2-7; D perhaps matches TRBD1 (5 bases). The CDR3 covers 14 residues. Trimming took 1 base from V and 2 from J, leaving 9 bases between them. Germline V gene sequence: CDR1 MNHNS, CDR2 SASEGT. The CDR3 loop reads CASSEVGAPYEQYF. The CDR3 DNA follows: TGTGCCAGCAGTGAAGTAGGGGCCCCCTACGAGCAGTACTTC.

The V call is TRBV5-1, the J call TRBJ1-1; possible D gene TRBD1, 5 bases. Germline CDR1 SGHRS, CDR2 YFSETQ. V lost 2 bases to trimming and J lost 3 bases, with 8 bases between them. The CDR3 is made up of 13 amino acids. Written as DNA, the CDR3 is TGCGCCAGCAGCTTATGGGGGTACACTGAAGCTTTCTTT. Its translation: CASSLWGYTEAFF.

This CDR3 is CASSEGIRPPYEQYF. In nucleotides, the CDR3 is TGTGCCAGCAGTGAAGGTATCAGGCCTCCGTACGAGCAGTACTTC. The rearrangement uses TRBV6-1 and TRBJ2-7; no firm D call. This CDR3 comprises 15 residues. Per germline, CDR1 MNHNS and CDR2 SASEGT. Between the trimmed V and J ends, which lost 1 base and 4 bases, there was a span of 14 bases.

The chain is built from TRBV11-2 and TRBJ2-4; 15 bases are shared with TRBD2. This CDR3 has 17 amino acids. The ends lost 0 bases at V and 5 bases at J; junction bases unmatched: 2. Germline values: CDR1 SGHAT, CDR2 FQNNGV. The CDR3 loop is CASSLDGLAGGQNIQYF. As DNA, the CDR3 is TGTGCCAGCAGCTTAGATGGACTAGCGGGGGGGCAAAACATTCAGTACTTC.

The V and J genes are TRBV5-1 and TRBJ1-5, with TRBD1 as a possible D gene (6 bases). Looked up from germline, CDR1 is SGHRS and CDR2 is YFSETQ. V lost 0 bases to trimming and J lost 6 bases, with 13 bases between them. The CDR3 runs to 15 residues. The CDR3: CASSLAGAGSQPQHF. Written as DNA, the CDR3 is TGCGCCAGCAGCTTGGCGGGGGCAGGGAGTCAGCCCCAGCATTTT.

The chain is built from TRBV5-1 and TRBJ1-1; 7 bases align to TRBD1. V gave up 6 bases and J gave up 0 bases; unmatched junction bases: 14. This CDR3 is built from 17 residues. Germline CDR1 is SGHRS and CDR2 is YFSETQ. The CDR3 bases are TGCGCCAGCACCCCGGTAGGGGGCGGTTGGGTGAACACTGAAGCTTTCTTT. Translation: CASTPVGGGWVNTEAFF.

DNA for the CDR3: TGTGCCAGTAGATCTAGCGGGAGGGCGACCTACGAGCAGTACTTC. It is translated as CASRSSGRATYEQYF. The chain is built from TRBV19 and TRBJ2-7, with TRBD2 matching over 12 bases. This CDR3 is built from 15 residues. Looked up from germline, CDR1 is LNHDA and CDR2 is SQIVND (reference sequence). Losses at the gene ends were 6 bases for V and 2 bases for J; bases not matched to a gene: 5.

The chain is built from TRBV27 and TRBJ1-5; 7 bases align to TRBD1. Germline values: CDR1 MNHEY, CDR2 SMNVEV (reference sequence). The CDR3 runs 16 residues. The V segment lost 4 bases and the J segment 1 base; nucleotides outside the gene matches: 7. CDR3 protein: CASSSRQGRSNQPQHF. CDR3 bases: TGTGCCAGCAGTTCAAGACAGGGTAGGAGCAATCAGCCCCAGCATTTT.

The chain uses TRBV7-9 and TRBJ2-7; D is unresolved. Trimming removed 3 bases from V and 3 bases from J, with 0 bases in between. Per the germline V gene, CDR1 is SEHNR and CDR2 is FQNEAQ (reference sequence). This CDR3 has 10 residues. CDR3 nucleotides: TGTGCCAGCAGCTTCTACGAGCAGTACTTC. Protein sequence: CASSFYEQYF.

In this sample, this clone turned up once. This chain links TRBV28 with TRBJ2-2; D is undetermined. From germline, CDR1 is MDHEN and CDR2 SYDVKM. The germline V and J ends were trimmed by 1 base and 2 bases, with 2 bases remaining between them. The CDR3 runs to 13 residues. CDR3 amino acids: CASSLSNTGELFF. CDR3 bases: TGTGCCAGCAGTTTATCTAACACCGGGGAGCTGTTTTTT.

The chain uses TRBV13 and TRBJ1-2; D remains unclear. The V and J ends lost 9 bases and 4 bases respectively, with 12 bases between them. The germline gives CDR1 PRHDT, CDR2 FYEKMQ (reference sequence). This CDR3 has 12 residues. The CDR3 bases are TGTGCCAGTGCCAGGAGACCCTATGGCTACACCTTC. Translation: CASARRPYGYTF.

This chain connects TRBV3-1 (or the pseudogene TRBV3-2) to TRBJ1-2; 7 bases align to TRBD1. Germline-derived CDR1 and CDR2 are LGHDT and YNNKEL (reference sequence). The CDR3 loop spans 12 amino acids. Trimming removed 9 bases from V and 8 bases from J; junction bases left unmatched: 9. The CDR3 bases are TGTGCCAGTACAACAGGGGTCGGCGGCTACACCTTC. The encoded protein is CASTTGVGGYTF.

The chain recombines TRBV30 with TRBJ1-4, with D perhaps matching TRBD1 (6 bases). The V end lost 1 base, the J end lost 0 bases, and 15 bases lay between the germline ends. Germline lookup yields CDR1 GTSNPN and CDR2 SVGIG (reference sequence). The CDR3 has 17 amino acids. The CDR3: CAWSDQGNAATNEKLFF. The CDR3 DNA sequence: TGTGCCTGGAGTGACCAGGGGAACGCCGCAACTAATGAAAAACTGTTTTTT.

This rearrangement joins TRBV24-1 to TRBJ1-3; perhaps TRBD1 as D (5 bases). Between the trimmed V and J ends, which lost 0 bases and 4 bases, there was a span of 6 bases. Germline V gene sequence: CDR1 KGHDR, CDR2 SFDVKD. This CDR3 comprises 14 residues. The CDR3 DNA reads TGTGCCACCAGTGATTTGCCAGGGGGAAACACCATATATTTT. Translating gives CATSDLPGGNTIYF.

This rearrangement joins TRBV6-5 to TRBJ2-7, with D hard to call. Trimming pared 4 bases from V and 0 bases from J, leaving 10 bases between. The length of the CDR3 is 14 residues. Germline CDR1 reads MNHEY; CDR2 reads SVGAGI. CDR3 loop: CASSSARSSYEQYF. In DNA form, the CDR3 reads TGTGCCAGCAGTTCTGCCCGCAGCTCCTACGAGCAGTACTTC.

CDR3 nucleotides: TGTGCCTTCGCCCCCGGGAAGATGGATACGCAGTATTTT. Its translation is CAFAPGKMDTQYF. V and J are TRBV10-3 and TRBJ2-3; D possibly corresponds to TRBD2 (5 bases). The CDR3 extends over 13 amino acids. Trimming pared 11 bases from V and 6 bases from J, leaving 18 bases between. In germline, CDR1 is ENHRY, CDR2 SYGVKD.

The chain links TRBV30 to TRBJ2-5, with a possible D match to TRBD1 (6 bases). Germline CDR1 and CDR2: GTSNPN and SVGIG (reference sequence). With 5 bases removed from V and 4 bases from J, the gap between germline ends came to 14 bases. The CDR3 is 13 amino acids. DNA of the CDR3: TGTGCCTGGTCACAGGGTGATGGAGAGACCCAGTACTTC. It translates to CAWSQGDGETQYF.